Listed below are T cell receptor beta chains from one sample, sequenced in a study of blood T cell repertoires in COVID-19. The assay was immunoSEQ multiplex PCR, and TCRdb's table has in-frame clones only and misses some. The data show 140,000 or so clones, roughly four fifths seen once. Sequencing input: peripheral blood. The receptors shown here come from a human donor in a cohort sampled during active COVID-19. Each CDR3 is given with its conserved first and last residue. A D gene is named only where the DNA matches it firmly. Clone size is not always given. Where it is, it says once, few, many or a class for expanded clones.

size	D	length	J	V	CDR3	DNA
NA	TRBD1	13	TRBJ1-1	TRBV6-5	CASRLTGPGEAFF	TGTGCCAGCAGACTGACAGGGCCCGGTGAAGCTTTCTTT
NA	TRBD1	15	TRBJ2-7	TRBV15	CATSRSRQGNDEQYF	TGTGCCACCAGCAGAAGTCGACAGGGTAACGACGAGCAGTACTTC
NA	NA	13	TRBJ2-3	TRBV12-3/TRBV12-4	CASSWGNTDTQYF	TGTGCCAGCAGTTGGGGCAACACAGATACGCAGTATTTT
NA	TRBD1	15	TRBJ2-2	TRBV11-2	CASSLVRTGIGELFF	TGTGCCAGCAGCTTAGTTAGGACAGGGATCGGGGAGCTGTTTTTT
NA	TRBD1	14	TRBJ1-2	TRBV7-3	CASSLGTANYGYTF	TGTGCCAGCAGCTTAGGGACAGCTAACTATGGCTACACCTTC
NA	NA	13	TRBJ2-7	TRBV29-1	CSVFRISSYEQYF	TGCAGCGTTTTCAGGATTAGCTCCTACGAGCAGTACTTC
NA	NA	15	TRBJ1-1	TRBV3-1/TRBV3-2	CASSQNGGVNTEAFF	TGTGCCAGCAGCCAAAATGGAGGAGTGAACACTGAAGCTTTCTTT
NA	NA	16	TRBJ2-1	TRBV7-3	CASSFIPDRPYNEQFF	TGTGCCAGCAGCTTTATTCCCGACAGGCCATACAATGAGCAGTTCTTC
NA	TRBD1	18	TRBJ2-5	TRBV6-1	CASSELRRTGAVKETQYF	TGTGCCAGCAGTGAGCTGAGGAGGACAGGGGCGGTCAAAGAGACCCAGTACTTC
NA	TRBD1	14	TRBJ1-5	TRBV10-2	CASRGDRDNQPQHF	TGCGCCAGCAGGGGAGACAGGGATAATCAGCCCCAGCATTTT
NA	TRBD1	14	TRBJ1-5	TRBV18	CASSPGTGEQPQHF	TGTGCCAGCTCACCCGGGACAGGGGAGCAGCCCCAGCATTTT
NA	TRBD1	17	TRBJ1-6	TRBV18	CASSPVAGTGLSSPLHF	TGTGCCAGCTCACCAGTTGCCGGGACAGGGTTATCTTCACCCCTCCACTTT
NA	TRBD1	11	TRBJ2-7	TRBV6-6	CASSWTGEQYF	TGTGCCAGCAGTTGGACAGGCGAGCAGTACTTC
NA	NA	11	TRBJ2-1	TRBV25-1	CASSALNEQFF	TGTGCCAGCAGTGCCCTCAATGAGCAGTTCTTC
once	TRBD2	16	TRBJ2-1	TRBV7-2	CASSLSPSGGENEQFF	TGTGCCAGCAGCTTAAGCCCTAGCGGGGGGGAGAATGAGCAGTTCTTC
NA	TRBD1	14	TRBJ1-2	TRBV6-5	CASSSRTGHYGYTF	TGTGCCAGCAGCTCCCGGACAGGACACTATGGCTACACCTTC
NA	TRBD1	15	TRBJ2-1	TRBV18	CASSPRTGGWDEQFF	TGTGCCAGCTCACCACGAACAGGGGGCTGGGATGAGCAGTTCTTC
NA	NA	14	TRBJ2-7	TRBV19	CASKVGPGVYEQYF	TGTGCCAGTAAGGTCGGACCCGGGGTCTACGAGCAGTACTTC
NA	NA	16	TRBJ1-3	TRBV5-4	CASSTPGTPSGNTIYF	TGTGCCAGCAGCACCCCCGGGACACCGTCTGGAAACACCATATATTTT
NA	NA	15	TRBJ1-6	TRBV7-9	CASSFPRALNSPLHF	TGTGCCAGCAGCTTCCCCCGCGCGTTAAATTCACCCCTCCACTTT
few	NA	12	TRBJ2-1	TRBV2	CASSEPSDEQFF	TGTGCCAGCAGTGAACCGAGCGATGAGCAGTTCTTC
NA	NA	14	TRBJ2-3	TRBV7-2	CASSLRGGTDTQYF	TGTGCCAGCAGCTTACGCGGGGGCACAGATACGCAGTATTTT
NA	TRBD1	14	TRBJ2-7	TRBV5-1	CASSPGQGPYEQYF	TGCGCCAGCAGCCCGGGACAGGGCCCCTACGAGCAGTACTTC
NA	TRBD2	20	TRBJ2-1	TRBV7-4	CASSYRSGTSGGGCYNEQFF	TGTGCCAGCAGCTACCGTTCCGGGACTAGCGGGGGGGGCTGCTACAATGAGCAGTTCTTC
NA	NA	13	TRBJ1-5	TRBV4-1	CASSQGLDQPQHF	TGCGCCAGCAGCCAAGGTCTAGATCAGCCCCAGCATTTT
NA	TRBD2	20	TRBJ2-3	TRBV9	CASSVATLTSGGHSTDTQYF	TGTGCCAGCAGCGTAGCTACATTGACTAGCGGGGGACACAGCACAGATACGCAGTATTTT
NA	NA	12	TRBJ2-5	TRBV5-1	CASSLESGAQYF	TGCGCCAGCAGCTTAGAGTCAGGGGCCCAGTACTTC
NA	NA	15	TRBJ1-1	TRBV19	CASSARGGMNTEAFF	TGTGCCAGTAGTGCGCGAGGAGGAATGAACACTGAAGCTTTCTTT
NA	TRBD2	20	TRBJ2-4	TRBV28	CASSTGGLAGRRLAKNIQYF	TGTGCCAGCAGTACAGGTGGACTAGCGGGCAGAAGACTAGCCAAAAACATTCAGTACTTC
few	NA	15	TRBJ2-5	TRBV7-9	CASSFAAQYQETQYF	TGTGCCAGCAGCTTCGCCGCACAGTACCAAGAGACCCAGTACTTC
NA	NA	13	TRBJ2-5	TRBV7-3	CASSPSYQETQYF	TGTGCCAGCAGCCCCAGTTACCAAGAGACCCAGTACTTC